A single sample is the source of the 19 T cell receptor beta chains below, sequenced in a study of regulatory dendritic cells for organ transplantation. TCRdb keeps only in-frame clones here, not all; method: immunoSEQ multiplex PCR. Here the sample spans some 40,000 clones, 75% to 95% being singletons. The sequencing sample was made of naive CD8+ T cells from blood. Stated subset: CD45RA+ naive T cells. The receptors were gathered from a human donor in good health.

The rearrangement joins TRBV7-9 to TRBJ1-1; D is undetermined. This CDR3 has 14 residues. Trimming cost V 3 bases and J 4 bases, with 12 bases left between them. Germline assignment: CDR1 SEHNR and CDR2 FQNEAQ (reference sequence). The CDR3, as DNA: TGTGCCAGCAGCTTCCCGGGGTCACCCACTGAAGCTTTCTTT. Encoded protein: CASSFPGSPTEAFF. The variable domain in full, with the rest retrieved from reference TRBV7-9 and TRBJ1-1, is DTGVSQNPRHKITKRGQNVTFRCDPISEHNRLYWYRQTLGQGPEFLTYFQNEAQLEKSRLLSDRFSAERPKGSFSTLEIQRTEQGDSAMYLCASSFPGSPTEAFFGQGTRLTVV.

This chain connects TRBV29-1 to TRBJ2-3, with 7 bases identical to TRBD2. J was trimmed by 4 bases and V by 6 bases; bases with no gene match: 4. CDR1 and CDR2 from the germline V gene are SQVTM and ANQGSEA. There are 12 residues in the CDR3. CDR3 coding DNA: TGCAGCGTCGAGGGGAGGGCAGATACGCAGTATTTT. This translates into CSVEGRADTQYF.

The rearrangement joins TRBV5-1 to TRBJ2-5; unclear D gene. The germline gives CDR1 SGHRS, CDR2 YFSETQ. This CDR3 spans 14 amino acids. The V end was cut by 0 bases, the J end by 5 bases, with 11 bases between. This CDR3 is CASSLGQPDETQYF. The DNA for the CDR3 is TGCGCCAGCAGCTTGGGCCAGCCCGACGAGACCCAGTACTTC.

The chain uses TRBV7-9 and TRBJ2-2; D gene unclear. CDR1 and CDR2 from the germline V gene are SEHNR and FQNEAQ (reference sequence). This CDR3 is built from 14 residues. Between the trimmed V and J ends, which lost 1 base and 6 bases, there was a span of 9 bases. CDR3 nucleotides: TGTGCCAGCAGCTTAGTACCGGGCCCCGGGGAGCTGTTTTTT. Its protein product is CASSLVPGPGELFF.

V and J are TRBV4-1 and TRBJ2-1; possibly TRBD2 for D (5 bases). Between the trimmed V and J ends, which lost 1 base and 0 bases, there was a span of 7 bases. The CDR3 has 15 residues. In germline, CDR1 is MGHRA, CDR2 YSYEKL. The CDR3 spells CASSQGLSSYNEQFF. The CDR3, as DNA: TGCGCCAGCAGCCAAGGACTATCCTCCTACAATGAGCAGTTCTTC.

The gene calls are TRBV27 and TRBJ2-2, with D uncertain. CDR1 and CDR2 from the germline V gene are MNHEY and SMNVEV (reference sequence). Trimming pared 3 bases from V and 1 base from J, leaving 6 bases between. This CDR3 contains 14 residues. The CDR3 loop is CASSFQLNTGELFF. For the CDR3, the DNA is TGTGCCAGCAGTTTCCAGCTGAACACCGGGGAGCTGTTTTTT.

J is TRBJ2-3 and V is TRBV4-2, with 7 bases identical to TRBD2. Germline V gene lookup returns CDR1 LGHNA and CDR2 YNFKEQ. With V trimmed by 4 bases and J by 2 bases, 9 bases remained unmatched. There are 16 residues in the CDR3. For the CDR3, the DNA is TGTGCCAGCAGCCTCCTAGCGGAAACTAACACAGATACGCAGTATTTT. It specifies CASSLLAETNTDTQYF.

The V call is TRBV29-1, the J call TRBJ2-7, with 8 bases aligning to TRBD1. The CDR3 totals 18 residues. Trimming took 0 bases from V and 5 from J; bases not matched to a gene: 18. CDR1 is SQVTM, CDR2 ANQGSEA, per germline. CDR3 coding DNA: TGCAGCGTTGAAGATTGGAGGTACAGGGGGTTGAGGGCCGACGAGCAGTACTTC. Protein sequence: CSVEDWRYRGLRADEQYF.

V and J are TRBV2 and TRBJ2-7, with D hard to call. The ends were cut back, 1 base at V and 2 bases at J, with 12 bases in the middle. This CDR3 region has 15 residues. Germline V gene lookup returns CDR1 SNHLY and CDR2 FYNNEI. CDR3 in amino acids: CASSEGAAKTYEQYF. The CDR3 nucleotides are TGTGCCAGCAGTGAAGGGGCAGCTAAAACCTACGAGCAGTACTTC.

CDR3 sequence: CASSLSANTGELFF. CDR3 nucleotides: TGTGCCAGCAGTTTATCGGCGAACACCGGGGAGCTGTTTTTT. The rearrangement uses TRBV27 and TRBJ2-2; D ambiguous. CDR3 length: 14 amino acids. The germline gives CDR1 MNHEY, CDR2 SMNVEV (reference sequence). The V end lost 0 bases, the J end lost 0 bases, and 2 bases lay between the germline ends.

The gene calls are TRBV21-1 and TRBJ2-1; the DNA was not compared with TRBD2, the D call given in the table. TRBV21-1 corresponds to a pseudogene. The CDR3 extends over 15 amino acids. Here the CDR3 reads CASSFTSGGPHEQFF. The CDR3 DNA reads TGTGCCAGCAGCTTCACTAGCGGGGGGCCTCATGAGCAGTTCTTC.

The genes are TRBV4-1 and TRBJ1-1; D is ambiguous. V was cut by 1 base and J by 6 bases, with 12 bases left in between. The germline V gene encodes CDR1 MGHRA and CDR2 YSYEKL. The CDR3 consists of 14 residues. DNA for the CDR3: TGCGCCAGCAGCCAAGGTCGGGGAGTGCCTGAAGCTTTCTTT. It encodes CASSQGRGVPEAFF.

This clone is a singleton in its sample. This sequence joins TRBV7-9 and TRBJ2-1; 9 bases agree with TRBD2. Per germline, CDR1 SEHNR and CDR2 FQNEAQ (reference sequence). This CDR3 contains 14 residues. With V trimmed by 1 base and J by 8 bases, 3 bases remained unmatched. The CDR3: CASSLEGGRDEQFF. The CDR3 DNA follows: TGTGCCAGCAGCTTAGAGGGCGGGAGGGATGAGCAGTTCTTC.

This rearrangement joins TRBV14 to TRBJ2-7, with D hard to call. Per the germline V gene, CDR1 is SGHDN and CDR2 is FVKESK. CDR3 length: 13 amino acids. With 5 bases removed from V and 0 bases from J, the gap between germline ends came to 8 bases. CDR3 amino acids: CASSSDDSYEQYF. Written as DNA, the CDR3 is TGTGCCAGCAGCTCAGACGACTCCTACGAGCAGTACTTC.

The chain combines TRBV5-4 with TRBJ2-3; the match to TRBD1 covers 8 bases. CDR1 is SGHNT and CDR2 is YYREEE in the germline V gene (reference sequence). J was trimmed by 2 bases and V by 4 bases; bases with no gene match: 6. This CDR3 has 15 residues. The CDR3 here is CASSAPGQDTDTQYF. CDR3 coding DNA: TGTGCCAGCAGCGCACCGGGACAGGACACAGATACGCAGTATTTT. Together with reference TRBV5-4 and TRBJ2-3, the CDR3 gives the full variable domain: ETGVTQSPTHLIKTRGQQVTLRCSSQSGHNTVSWYQQALGQGPQFIFQYYREEENGRGNFPPRFSGLQFPNYSSELNVNALELDDSALYLCASSAPGQDTDTQYFGPGTRLTVL.

The gene calls are TRBV4-2 and TRBJ2-3; D gene unclear. The V gene's germline CDR1 is LGHNA and CDR2 YNFKEQ. The CDR3 runs to 16 residues. Deletions cut 0 bases from V and 4 bases from J, with 14 bases between. CDR3 nucleotides: TGTGCCAGCAGCCAAGATCGTGGACCCCCGGCAGATACGCAGTATTTT. It specifies CASSQDRGPPADTQYF.

The gene calls are TRBV7-2 and TRBJ2-7, with 8 bases fitting TRBD2. This CDR3 spans 15 amino acids. The trim removed 4 bases at V and 7 bases at J, leaving 12 bases unmatched. Germline-derived CDR1 and CDR2 are SGHTA and FQGNSA. The CDR3 sequence is CASSSVGGAMEEQYF. DNA of the CDR3: TGTGCCAGCAGCTCAGTCGGGGGGGCCATGGAGGAGCAGTACTTC. The entire variable domain, with the rest obtained from reference TRBV7-2 and TRBJ2-7, is as follows: GAGVSQSPSNKVTEKGKDVELRCDPISGHTALYWYRQSLGQGLEFLIYFQGNSAPDKSGLPSDRFSAERTGGSVSTLTIQRTQQEDSAVYLCASSSVGGAMEEQYFGPGTRLTVT.

V is TRBV30 and J is TRBJ2-2, with D maybe TRBD2 (6 bases). The CDR3 consists of 16 residues. Trimming removed 4 bases from V and 4 bases from J, with 19 bases in between. Germline lookup yields CDR1 GTSNPN and CDR2 SVGIG (reference sequence). In DNA form, the CDR3 reads TGTGCCTGGACCCCCCCCCGGGACTCATTCACCGGGGAGCTGTTTTTT. This translates into CAWTPPRDSFTGELFF. Variable domain in full (rest from reference TRBV30 and TRBJ2-2): SQTIHQWPATLVQPVGSPLSLECTVEGTSNPNLYWYRQAAGRGLQLLFYSVGIGQISSEVPQNLSASRPQDRQFILSSKKLLLSDSGFYLCAWTPPRDSFTGELFFGEGSRLTVL.

This clone was seen more than once but under ten times. V and J are TRBV4-2 and TRBJ1-1; no reliable D call. Trimming removed 3 bases at V and 5 bases at J, with 16 bases between. The CDR3 length is 15 residues. Germline loops: CDR1 LGHNA, CDR2 YNFKEQ. This chain's CDR3 is CASSQDRRAGTEAFF. The CDR3 nucleotides are TGTGCCAGCAGCCAGGATCGAAGGGCGGGGACTGAAGCTTTCTTT.